The rows below give T cell receptor beta chains drawn from one sample of a study of CD8+ T cells in alopecia areata. The protocol was immunoSEQ multiplex PCR, while the TCRdb copy is restricted to in-frame clones and leaves out a portion. Among about 110,000 clones listed, approximately 60% were seen once. The sample was CD8+ T cells sorted from blood. The receptors were gathered from a human donor in good health. Both conserved end residues are part of each CDR3. A D gene is named only where the DNA matches it firmly. For some rows the clone size is stated as once, few or many, or as a class when expanded; others skip it.

v_call	d_call	clone_size	j_call	cdr3_aa	cdr3_nt
TRBV5-1	TRBD2	.	TRBJ2-3	CASSLTSEDPTDTQYF	TGCGCCAGCAGCTTGACTAGCGAGGATCCCACAGATACGCAGTATTTT
TRBV4-1	TRBD2	.	TRBJ2-7	CASSQEPAGSSYEQYF	TGCGCCAGCAGCCAAGAGCCAGCGGGGAGCTCCTACGAGCAGTACTTC
TRBV5-6	TRBD1	.	TRBJ2-7	CASTSRDRGRDEQYF	TGTGCCAGCACATCCCGGGACAGGGGACGAGACGAGCAGTACTTC
TRBV19	.	.	TRBJ2-7	CASSGEHGYEQYF	TGTGCCAGTAGTGGGGAGCACGGTTACGAGCAGTACTTC
TRBV10-3	.	.	TRBJ2-3	CAISELGNQLDTQYF	TGTGCCATCAGTGAGCTCGGGAACCAGTTAGATACGCAGTATTTT
TRBV29-1	.	.	TRBJ1-1	CSVVQTNTEAFF	TGCAGCGTAGTACAGACGAACACTGAAGCTTTCTTT
TRBV6-6	TRBD1	few	TRBJ2-1	CASTVLDRDLSNEQFF	TGTGCCAGCACCGTACTCGACAGGGACCTAAGCAATGAGCAGTTCTTC
TRBV28	.	few	TRBJ2-2	CASSLGSANTGELFF	TGTGCCAGCAGTTTGGGGTCCGCGAACACCGGGGAGCTGTTTTTT
TRBV30	.	.	TRBJ1-1	CAWTTGTRNTEAFF	TGTGCCTGGACTACAGGTACCCGGAACACTGAAGCTTTCTTT
TRBV5-6	TRBD1	.	TRBJ2-6	CASSLQGSGANVLTF	TGTGCCAGCAGCTTACAGGGGTCTGGGGCCAACGTCCTGACTTTC
TRBV11-2	.	.	TRBJ1-1	CASSSSPEAFF	TGTGCCAGCAGCTCCTCTCCTGAAGCTTTCTTT
TRBV7-6	.	few	TRBJ1-4	CASSPDIATNEKLFF	TGTGCCAGCAGCCCAGACATTGCAACTAATGAAAAACTGTTTTTT
TRBV4-1	TRBD1	.	TRBJ2-1	CASSQDWTGLDEQFF	TGCGCCAGCAGCCAAGACTGGACAGGGTTGGATGAGCAGTTCTTC
TRBV7-9	.	.	TRBJ2-7	CASSSGAYEQYF	TGTGCCAGCAGCTCTGGGGCCTACGAGCAGTACTTC
TRBV4-2	.	.	TRBJ2-7	CASSPIESSYEQYF	TGTGCCAGCAGCCCTATAGAGAGCTCCTACGAGCAGTACTTC
TRBV5-4	.	.	TRBJ1-1	CASSGWDTEAFF	TGTGCCAGCTCAGGGTGGGACACTGAAGCTTTCTTT
TRBV28	.	.	TRBJ2-3	CASSLVGDPSTDTQYF	TGTGCCAGCAGTTTAGTTGGGGACCCCTCCACAGATACGCAGTATTTT
TRBV6-5	.	.	TRBJ1-1	CASSYGQMNTEAFF	TGTGCCAGCAGTTACGGACAGATGAACACTGAAGCTTTCTTT
TRBV7-6	.	.	TRBJ2-1	CASCAFGDNEQFF	TGTGCCAGTTGCGCCTTCGGGGATAATGAGCAGTTCTTC
TRBV6-5	.	once	TRBJ1-4	CASSYRGTDNEKLFF	TGTGCCAGCAGTTACCGAGGGACGGATAATGAAAAACTGTTTTTT
TRBV4-1	.	.	TRBJ1-5	CASSPLYLGFNQPQHF	TGCGCCAGCAGCCCACTATACCTCGGCTTCAATCAGCCCCAGCATTTT
TRBV4-1	TRBD1	.	TRBJ1-1	CASSGKMTGNNTEAFF	TGCGCCAGCAGCGGAAAGATGACAGGGAACAACACTGAAGCTTTCTTT
TRBV7-6	TRBD1	few	TRBJ2-7	CASSHKPPGFLVGTGSHEQYF	TGTGCCAGCAGCCACAAACCTCCGGGGTTCCTTGTGGGGACAGGGTCCCACGAGCAGTACTTC
TRBV6-1	TRBD2	.	TRBJ2-1	CASSSERGGLDRQFF	TGTGCCAGCAGTTCGGAGCGGGGGGGCCTTGATAGGCAGTTCTTC
TRBV28	.	.	TRBJ2-5	CASSERMGGTETQYF	TGTGCCAGCAGTGAAAGGATGGGGGGAACGGAGACCCAGTACTTC
TRBV11-2	.	.	TRBJ2-3	CASSLDPGPSTDTQYF	TGTGCCAGCAGCTTAGATCCGGGACCCAGCACAGATACGCAGTATTTT
TRBV5-1	TRBD1	.	TRBJ2-7	CASSWGTGAYEQYF	TGCGCCAGCAGCTGGGGGACAGGGGCCTACGAGCAGTACTTC
TRBV23-1	.	.	TRBJ1-5	CASSQSPQPQHF	TGCGCCAGCAGTCAATCCCCTCAGCCCCAGCATTTT
TRBV5-6	TRBD1	.	TRBJ2-3	CASSLGQGSTDTQYF	TGTGCCAGCAGCTTGGGACAGGGGAGCACAGATACGCAGTATTTT
TRBV29-1	TRBD1	.	TRBJ2-7	CSVTGTETYEQYF	TGCAGCGTAACCGGGACAGAGACCTACGAGCAGTACTTC
TRBV13	TRBD2	few	TRBJ2-7	CASSLRTGGRYEQYF	TGTGCCAGCAGCTTACGTACGGGGGGGCGGTACGAGCAGTACTTC
TRBV2	TRBD2	few	TRBJ2-6	CASSELAGGPGANVLTF	TGTGCCAGCAGTGAACTAGCGGGGGGGCCTGGGGCCAACGTCCTGACTTTC
TRBV4-3	.	.	TRBJ1-2	CASSQEWTSTNYGYTF	TGCGCCAGCAGCCAAGAGTGGACATCCACTAACTATGGCTACACCTTC
TRBV29-1	.	few	TRBJ1-2	CSADPPDPGTGNYGYTF	TGCAGCGCCGATCCCCCCGACCCCGGCACAGGGAACTATGGCTACACCTTC
TRBV29-1	.	.	TRBJ2-7	CSVGATADIFSYEQYF	TGCAGCGTTGGGGCTACCGCAGATATCTTTTCCTACGAGCAGTACTTC
TRBV6-5	.	.	TRBJ2-2	CASRQKNTGELFF	TGTGCCAGTCGACAGAAGAACACCGGGGAGCTGTTTTTT
TRBV6-6	.	.	TRBJ1-1	CASSYSGDEAFF	TGTGCCAGCAGTTACTCGGGGGATGAAGCTTTCTTT
TRBV10-3	.	.	TRBJ1-6	CAIRSPPVANSPLHF	TGTGCCATCAGGAGCCCCCCGGTTGCTAATTCACCCCTCCACTTT
TRBV7-9	.	few	TRBJ2-3	CASSLVGRAADTQYF	TGTGCCAGCAGCTTGGTTGGAAGGGCCGCAGATACGCAGTATTTT
TRBV4-1	TRBD2	once	TRBJ2-1	CASSLLDSGGSYNEQFF	TGCGCCAGCAGCCTACTCGATAGCGGGGGCTCCTACAATGAGCAGTTCTTC